This is a list of T cell receptor beta chains from one sample in a study of CD8 T cells in Susac syndrome. MiXCR was run by TCRdb on the immunoSEQ multiplex PCR reads, yielding one entry per CDR3 protein. The repertoire holds 75,000 to 95,000 distinct CDR3 sequences, with approximately 95% as singletons. Sequenced input: CD8+ T cells from PBMCs. All receptors come from a human donor with Susac syndrome. The CDR3 runs from the conserved cysteine through the conserved F or W. The D gene is left open where the match is weak. Some rows have no size entry. The others give once, few or many, or a class for an expanded clone.

V gene: TRBV19; D gene: TRBD2; J gene: TRBJ2-1; clone size: -; CDR3 protein: CASSLLAGERNEQFF; CDR3 DNA: TGTGCCAGTAGCCTACTAGCGGGAGAACGCAATGAGCAGTTCTTC
V gene: TRBV20-1; D gene: -; J gene: TRBJ2-1; clone size: -; CDR3 protein: CSSRPRGPGEQFF; CDR3 DNA: TGCAGTTCTCGTCCTCGGGGGCCTGGCGAGCAGTTCTTC
V gene: TRBV28; D gene: -; J gene: TRBJ1-6; clone size: -; CDR3 protein: CASSPRVIQSSYNSPLHF; CDR3 DNA: TGTGCCAGCAGTCCCCGAGTAATCCAGAGCTCCTATAATTCACCCCTCCACTTT
V gene: TRBV27; D gene: TRBD1; J gene: TRBJ2-2; clone size: once; CDR3 protein: CASRTGDRTVSNTGELFF; CDR3 DNA: TGTGCCAGCAGAACTGGGGACAGGACGGTGTCTAACACCGGGGAGCTGTTTTTT
V gene: TRBV7-8; D gene: -; J gene: TRBJ2-1; clone size: -; CDR3 protein: CASSNRREVDEQFF; CDR3 DNA: TGTGCCAGCAGCAATCGCAGGGAAGTCGATGAGCAGTTCTTC
V gene: TRBV10-2; D gene: -; J gene: TRBJ1-5; clone size: once; CDR3 protein: CASSEVLKGQPQHF; CDR3 DNA: TGCGCCAGCAGTGAGGTTCTTAAAGGACAGCCCCAGCATTTT
V gene: TRBV27; D gene: -; J gene: TRBJ1-1; clone size: -; CDR3 protein: CASRRQTEAFF; CDR3 DNA: TGTGCCAGCAGGCGACAGACTGAAGCTTTCTTT
V gene: TRBV30; D gene: -; J gene: TRBJ1-3; clone size: -; CDR3 protein: CAWSLGGSGNTIYF; CDR3 DNA: TGTGCCTGGAGTCTCGGCGGCTCTGGAAACACCATATATTTT
V gene: TRBV4-2; D gene: -; J gene: TRBJ2-3; clone size: -; CDR3 protein: CASSQEVGGGPQRDTQYF; CDR3 DNA: TGTGCCAGCAGCCAAGAAGTAGGGGGGGGCCCCCAAAGGGATACGCAGTATTTT
V gene: TRBV30; D gene: -; J gene: TRBJ2-1; clone size: -; CDR3 protein: CAWTDPKRVYNEQFF; CDR3 DNA: TGTGCCTGGACCGATCCAAAGAGGGTCTACAATGAGCAGTTCTTC
V gene: TRBV30; D gene: -; J gene: TRBJ2-1; clone size: -; CDR3 protein: CAWFLSGHNEQFF; CDR3 DNA: TGTGCCTGGTTCCTGAGCGGGCACAATGAGCAGTTCTTC
V gene: TRBV7-9; D gene: -; J gene: TRBJ2-1; clone size: few; CDR3 protein: CASSLGTFAGGDEQFF; CDR3 DNA: TGTGCCAGCAGCTTGGGGACGTTCGCAGGAGGGGATGAGCAGTTCTTC
V gene: TRBV5-4; D gene: -; J gene: TRBJ2-3; clone size: -; CDR3 protein: CASSLGDTSTDTQYF; CDR3 DNA: TGTGCCAGCAGCTTAGGAGACACTAGCACAGATACGCAGTATTTT
V gene: TRBV2; D gene: TRBD1; J gene: TRBJ1-5; clone size: -; CDR3 protein: CASSEMTDRTKNNQPQHF; CDR3 DNA: TGTGCCAGCAGTGAAATGACGGACAGGACAAAAAACAATCAGCCCCAGCATTTT
V gene: TRBV12-3/TRBV12-4; D gene: -; J gene: TRBJ2-7; clone size: -; CDR3 protein: CASSFKGEYEQYF; CDR3 DNA: TGTGCCAGCAGTTTCAAGGGGGAGTACGAGCAGTACTTC
V gene: TRBV20-1; D gene: TRBD1; J gene: TRBJ1-1; clone size: -; CDR3 protein: CSARVPGQGITEAFF; CDR3 DNA: TGCAGTGCTAGAGTTCCGGGACAGGGGATCACTGAAGCTTTCTTT
V gene: TRBV19; D gene: -; J gene: TRBJ2-1; clone size: -; CDR3 protein: CASRAGHTTNEQFF; CDR3 DNA: TGTGCCAGTAGGGCGGGACATACTACCAATGAGCAGTTCTTC
V gene: TRBV4-1; D gene: -; J gene: TRBJ1-1; clone size: -; CDR3 protein: CASSQVSSVGEAFF; CDR3 DNA: TGCGCCAGCAGCCAAGTATCGAGCGTAGGTGAAGCTTTCTTT
V gene: TRBV13; D gene: -; J gene: TRBJ2-7; clone size: -; CDR3 protein: CASSSRDGAKLYEQYF; CDR3 DNA: TGTGCCAGCAGCTCCCGGGACGGGGCAAAGTTGTACGAGCAGTACTTC
V gene: TRBV3-1; D gene: -; J gene: TRBJ2-5; clone size: once; CDR3 protein: CASSQASRLYF; CDR3 DNA: TGTGCCAGCAGCCAAGCATCACGTCTTTACTTC
V gene: TRBV6-2/TRBV6-3; D gene: -; J gene: TRBJ1-1; clone size: -; CDR3 protein: CASRRTVMNTEAFF; CDR3 DNA: TGTGCCAGCAGAAGGACAGTCATGAACACTGAAGCTTTCTTT
V gene: TRBV19; D gene: -; J gene: TRBJ1-4; clone size: -; CDR3 protein: CASSVGTLGEKLFF; CDR3 DNA: TGTGCCAGTAGTGTCGGGACTCTGGGGGAAAAACTGTTTTTT